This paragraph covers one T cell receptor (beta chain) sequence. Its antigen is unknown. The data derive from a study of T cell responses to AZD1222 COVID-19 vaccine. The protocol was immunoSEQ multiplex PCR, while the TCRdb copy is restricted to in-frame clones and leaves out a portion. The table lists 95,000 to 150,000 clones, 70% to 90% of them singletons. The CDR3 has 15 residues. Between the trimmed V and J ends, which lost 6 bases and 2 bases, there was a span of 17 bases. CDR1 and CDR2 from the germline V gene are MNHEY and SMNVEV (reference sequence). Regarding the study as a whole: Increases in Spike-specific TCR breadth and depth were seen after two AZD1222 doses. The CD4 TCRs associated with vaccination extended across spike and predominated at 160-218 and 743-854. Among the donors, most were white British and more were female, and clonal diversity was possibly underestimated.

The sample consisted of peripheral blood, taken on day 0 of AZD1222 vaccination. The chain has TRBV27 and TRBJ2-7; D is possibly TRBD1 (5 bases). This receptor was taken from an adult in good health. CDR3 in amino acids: CASSLRGRSTYEQYF. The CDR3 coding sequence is TGTGCCAGCAGCCTAAGGGGTCGCTCAACCTACGAGCAGTACTTC.